What follows describes a single T cell receptor beta chain. The table came from immunoSEQ multiplex PCR; TCRdb's copy has only in-frame clones and leaves some out. The repertoire holds around 200,000 clones, with more than 80% as singletons. The data originate from a study of blood T cell repertoires in COVID-19. Study at large: The cDNA or gDNA used as material had been derived from T cells, B-cell-depleted T cells, or PBMCs.

V lost 2 bases and J 7 bases, leaving 9 bases between the germline ends. The CDR3 consists of 13 residues. The germline V gene encodes CDR1 SGHTA and CDR2 FQGNSA. What was sequenced was peripheral blood. The rearrangement joins TRBV7-2 to TRBJ1-5; D is uncertain. The sequence was collected from a woman aged 25 to 39 with COVID-19, enrolled during active disease. The CDR3 reads CASSLRGGQPQHF. The DNA of the CDR3 is TGTGCCAGCAGCTTACGGGGTGGACAGCCCCAGCATTTT. The full variable domain, its missing parts supplied by reference TRBV7-2 and TRBJ1-5, is GAGVSQSPSNKVTEKGKDVELRCDPISGHTALYWYRQSLGQGLEFLIYFQGNSAPDKSGLPSDRFSAERTGGSVSTLTIQRTQQEDSAVYLCASSLRGGQPQHFGDGTRLSIL.